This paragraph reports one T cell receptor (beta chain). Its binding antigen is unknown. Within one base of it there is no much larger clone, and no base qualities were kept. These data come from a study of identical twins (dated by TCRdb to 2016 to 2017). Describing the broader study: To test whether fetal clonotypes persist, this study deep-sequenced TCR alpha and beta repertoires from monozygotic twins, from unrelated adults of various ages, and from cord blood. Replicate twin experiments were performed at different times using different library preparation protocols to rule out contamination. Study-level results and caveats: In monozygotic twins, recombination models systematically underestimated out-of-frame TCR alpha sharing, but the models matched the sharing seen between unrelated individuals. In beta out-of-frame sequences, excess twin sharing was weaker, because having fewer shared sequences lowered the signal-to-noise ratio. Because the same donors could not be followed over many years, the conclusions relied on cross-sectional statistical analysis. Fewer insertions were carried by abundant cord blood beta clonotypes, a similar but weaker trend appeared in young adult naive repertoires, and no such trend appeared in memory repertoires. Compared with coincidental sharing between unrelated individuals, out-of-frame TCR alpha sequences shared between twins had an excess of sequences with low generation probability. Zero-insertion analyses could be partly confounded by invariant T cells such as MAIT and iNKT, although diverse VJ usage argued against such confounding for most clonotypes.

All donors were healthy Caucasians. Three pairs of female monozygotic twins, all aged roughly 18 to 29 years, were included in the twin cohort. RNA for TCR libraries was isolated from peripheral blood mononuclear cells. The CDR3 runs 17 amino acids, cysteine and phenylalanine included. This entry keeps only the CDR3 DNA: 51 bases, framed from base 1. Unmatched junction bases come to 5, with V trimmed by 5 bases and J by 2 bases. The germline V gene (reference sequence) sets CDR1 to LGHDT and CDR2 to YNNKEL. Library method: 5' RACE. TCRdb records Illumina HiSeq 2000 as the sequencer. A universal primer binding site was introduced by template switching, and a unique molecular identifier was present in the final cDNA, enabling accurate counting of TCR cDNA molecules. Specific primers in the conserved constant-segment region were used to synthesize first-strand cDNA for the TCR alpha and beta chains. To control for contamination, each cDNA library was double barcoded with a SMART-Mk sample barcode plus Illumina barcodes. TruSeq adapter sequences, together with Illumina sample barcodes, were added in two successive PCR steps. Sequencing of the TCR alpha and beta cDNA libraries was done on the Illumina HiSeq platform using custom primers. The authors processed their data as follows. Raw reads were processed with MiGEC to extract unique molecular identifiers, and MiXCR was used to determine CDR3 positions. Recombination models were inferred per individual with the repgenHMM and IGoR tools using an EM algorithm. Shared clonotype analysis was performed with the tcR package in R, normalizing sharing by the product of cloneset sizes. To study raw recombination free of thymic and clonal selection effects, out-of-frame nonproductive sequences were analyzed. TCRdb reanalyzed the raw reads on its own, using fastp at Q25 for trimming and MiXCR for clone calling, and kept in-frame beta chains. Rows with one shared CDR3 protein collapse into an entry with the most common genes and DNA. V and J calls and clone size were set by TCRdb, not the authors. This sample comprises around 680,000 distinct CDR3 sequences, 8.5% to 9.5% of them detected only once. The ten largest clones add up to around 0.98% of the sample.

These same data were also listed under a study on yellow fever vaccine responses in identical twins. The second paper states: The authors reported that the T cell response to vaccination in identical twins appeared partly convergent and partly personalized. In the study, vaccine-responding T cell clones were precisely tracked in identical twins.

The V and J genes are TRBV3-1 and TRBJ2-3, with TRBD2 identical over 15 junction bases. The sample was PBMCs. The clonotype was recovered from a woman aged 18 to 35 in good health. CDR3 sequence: CASSTRTSGRVTDTQYF. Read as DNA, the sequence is TGTGCCAGCAGCACCCGGACTAGCGGGAGGGTCACAGATACGCAGTATTTT.